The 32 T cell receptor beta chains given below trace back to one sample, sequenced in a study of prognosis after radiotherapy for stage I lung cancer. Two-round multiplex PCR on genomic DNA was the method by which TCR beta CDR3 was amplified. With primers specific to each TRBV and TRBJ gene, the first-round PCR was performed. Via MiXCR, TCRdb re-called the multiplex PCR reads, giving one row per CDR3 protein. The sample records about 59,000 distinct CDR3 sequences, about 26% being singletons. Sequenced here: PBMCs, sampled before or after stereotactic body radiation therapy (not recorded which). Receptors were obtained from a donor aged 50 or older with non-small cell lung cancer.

The CDR3 loop reads CSARMGAGSRNYGYTF. The CDR3 DNA sequence: TGCAGTGCTAGAATGGGGGCGGGGAGCCGAAACTATGGCTACACCTTC. The V gene is TRBV20-1, the J gene TRBJ1-2, with D perhaps TRBD1 (6 bases). From germline, CDR1 is DFQATT and CDR2 SNEGSKA (reference sequence). This CDR3 has 16 residues. Trimming cost V 2 bases and J 2 bases, with 18 bases left between them.

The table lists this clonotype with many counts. CDR3 nucleotide sequence: TGCGCCAGCAGCTCGGGACAGGGAGGCTATGGCTACACCTTC. Protein product: CASSSGQGGYGYTF. The rearrangement uses TRBV5-1 and TRBJ1-2, with 9 nucleotides matching TRBD1. The CDR3 totals 14 residues. V gave up 3 bases and J gave up 4 bases; unmatched junction bases: 4. Germline V gene data show CDR1 as SGHRS and CDR2 as YFSETQ.

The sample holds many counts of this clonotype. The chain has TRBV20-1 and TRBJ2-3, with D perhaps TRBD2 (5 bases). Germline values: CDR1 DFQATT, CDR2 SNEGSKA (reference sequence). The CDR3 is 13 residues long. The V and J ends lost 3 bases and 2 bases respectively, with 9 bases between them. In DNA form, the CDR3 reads TGCAGTGCTAGGGATAGCGACACAGATACGCAGTATTTT. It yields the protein CSARDSDTDTQYF.

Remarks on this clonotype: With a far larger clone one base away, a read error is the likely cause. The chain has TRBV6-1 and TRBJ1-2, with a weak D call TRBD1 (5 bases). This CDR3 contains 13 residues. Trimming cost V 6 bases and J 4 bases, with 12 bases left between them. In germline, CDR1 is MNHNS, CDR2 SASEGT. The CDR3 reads CASSPEGIYGYTF. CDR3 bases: TGTGCCAGCAGCCCGGAGGGGATCTATGGCTACACCTTC.

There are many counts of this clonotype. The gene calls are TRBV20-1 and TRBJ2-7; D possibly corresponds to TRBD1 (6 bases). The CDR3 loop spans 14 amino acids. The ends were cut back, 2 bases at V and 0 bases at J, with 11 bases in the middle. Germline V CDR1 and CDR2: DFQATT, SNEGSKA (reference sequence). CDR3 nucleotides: TGCAGTGCTAGAAGTGGGGGCGGCTCCTACGAGCAGTACTTC. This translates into CSARSGGGSYEQYF.

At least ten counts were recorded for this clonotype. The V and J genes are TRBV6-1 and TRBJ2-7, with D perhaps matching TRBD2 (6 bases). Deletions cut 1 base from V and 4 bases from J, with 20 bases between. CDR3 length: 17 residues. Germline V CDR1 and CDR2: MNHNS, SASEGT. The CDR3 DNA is TGTGCCAGCAGTGAAGACGGCCCCGGGACTCTTATTTACGAGCAGTACTTC. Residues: CASSEDGPGTLIYEQYF.

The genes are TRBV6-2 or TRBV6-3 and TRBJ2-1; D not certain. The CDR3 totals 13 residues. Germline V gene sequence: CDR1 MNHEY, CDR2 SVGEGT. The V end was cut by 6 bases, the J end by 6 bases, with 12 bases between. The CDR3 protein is CASSHCFSNEQFF. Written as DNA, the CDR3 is TGTGCCAGCAGCCATTGTTTTAGCAATGAGCAGTTCTTC.

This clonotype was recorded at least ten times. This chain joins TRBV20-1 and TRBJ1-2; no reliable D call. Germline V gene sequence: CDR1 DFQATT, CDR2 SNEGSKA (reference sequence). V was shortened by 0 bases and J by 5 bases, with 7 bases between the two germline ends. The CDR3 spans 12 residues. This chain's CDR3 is CSARDWVYGYTF. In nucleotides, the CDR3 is TGCAGTGCTAGAGATTGGGTGTATGGCTACACCTTC.

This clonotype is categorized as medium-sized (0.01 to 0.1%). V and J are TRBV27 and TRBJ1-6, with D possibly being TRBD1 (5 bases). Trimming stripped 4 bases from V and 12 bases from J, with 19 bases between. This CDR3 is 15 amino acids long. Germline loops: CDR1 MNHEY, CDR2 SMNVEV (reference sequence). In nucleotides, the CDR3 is TGTGCCAGCAGTTCTGGGACGGCAGGTCTCAAACCCCTCCACTTT. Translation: CASSSGTAGLKPLHF.

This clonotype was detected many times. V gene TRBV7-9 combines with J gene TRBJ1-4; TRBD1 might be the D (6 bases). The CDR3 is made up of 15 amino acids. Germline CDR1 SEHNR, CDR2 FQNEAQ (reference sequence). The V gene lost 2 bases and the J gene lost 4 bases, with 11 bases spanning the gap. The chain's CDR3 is CASSLRTVFNEKLFF. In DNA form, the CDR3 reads TGTGCCAGCAGCTTAAGGACAGTATTTAATGAAAAACTGTTTTTT.

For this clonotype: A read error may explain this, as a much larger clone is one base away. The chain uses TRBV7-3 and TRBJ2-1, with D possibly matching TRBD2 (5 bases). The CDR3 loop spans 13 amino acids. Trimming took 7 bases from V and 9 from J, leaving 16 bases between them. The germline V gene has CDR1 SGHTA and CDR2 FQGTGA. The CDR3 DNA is TGTGCCAGCATCTCCACGCCTGGAGGTGAGCAGTTCTTC. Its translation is CASISTPGGEQFF.

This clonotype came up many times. The CDR3 reads CASSPTSGGSYNEQFF. The CDR3 bases are TGTGCCAGCAGTCCCACTAGCGGGGGGTCCTACAATGAGCAGTTCTTC. V gene TRBV6-1 combines with J gene TRBJ2-1, with TRBD2 matching 12 bases. The CDR3 is made up of 16 amino acids. V trimming: 5 bases; J trimming: 1 base; junction bases outside the gene matches: 3. From germline, CDR1 is MNHNS and CDR2 SASEGT.

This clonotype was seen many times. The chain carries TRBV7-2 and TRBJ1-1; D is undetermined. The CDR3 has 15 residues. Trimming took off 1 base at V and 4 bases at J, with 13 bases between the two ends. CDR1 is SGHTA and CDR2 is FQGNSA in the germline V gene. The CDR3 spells CASSLEGGISTEAFF. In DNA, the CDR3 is TGTGCCAGCAGCTTAGAGGGCGGTATATCCACTGAAGCTTTCTTT.

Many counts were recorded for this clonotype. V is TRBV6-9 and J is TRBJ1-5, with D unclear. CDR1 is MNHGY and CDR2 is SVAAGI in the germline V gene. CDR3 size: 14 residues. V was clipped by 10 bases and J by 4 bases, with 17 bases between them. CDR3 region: CATRRTSGNQPQHF. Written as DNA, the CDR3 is TGTGCCACCCGTCGGACTTCCGGGAATCAGCCCCAGCATTTT.

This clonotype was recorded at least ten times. This CDR3 is CASAASGGYPGFF. The CDR3, as DNA: TGCGCCAGCGCAGCTAGCGGGGGGTACCCGGGGTTCTTC. The chain employs TRBV5-1 and TRBJ2-1; 11 nucleotides line up with TRBD2. Germline trimming cut 7 bases from V and 15 bases from J; bases unmatched to any gene: 12. The CDR3 is 13 amino acids. Germline loops: CDR1 SGHRS, CDR2 YFSETQ.

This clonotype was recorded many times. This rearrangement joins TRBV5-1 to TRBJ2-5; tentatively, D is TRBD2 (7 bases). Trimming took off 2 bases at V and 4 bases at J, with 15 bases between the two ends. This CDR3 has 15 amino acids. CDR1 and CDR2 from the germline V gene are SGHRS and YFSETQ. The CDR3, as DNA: TGCGCCAGCAGCTTCACGGGGGGCCGGGGAGAGACCCAGTACTTC. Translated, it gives CASSFTGGRGETQYF.

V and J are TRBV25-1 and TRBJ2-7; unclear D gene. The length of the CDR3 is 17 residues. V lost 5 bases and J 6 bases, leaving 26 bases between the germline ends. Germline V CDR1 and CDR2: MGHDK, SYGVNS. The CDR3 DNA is TGTGCCAGCAGTCCTCCCTTTTGGACCTCAACCAGGTGCGAGCAGTACTTC. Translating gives CASSPPFWTSTRCEQYF.

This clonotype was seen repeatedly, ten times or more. The CDR3: CASSRSLNTEAFF. Written as DNA, the CDR3 is TGTGCCAGCAGCCGAAGCTTGAACACTGAAGCTTTCTTT. The rearrangement joins TRBV7-3 to TRBJ1-1; D not resolved. CDR1 is SGHTA and CDR2 is FQGTGA in the germline V gene. Trimming shortened V by 5 bases and J by 0 bases, and 7 bases separated the two germline ends. This CDR3 region has 13 residues.

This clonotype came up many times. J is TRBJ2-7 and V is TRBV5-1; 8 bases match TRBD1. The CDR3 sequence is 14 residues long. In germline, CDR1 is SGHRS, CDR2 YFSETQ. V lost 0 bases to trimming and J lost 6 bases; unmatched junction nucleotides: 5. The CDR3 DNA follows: TGCGCCAGCAGCTTGGGGACAGGGAATCTCGAGCAGTACTTC. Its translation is CASSLGTGNLEQYF. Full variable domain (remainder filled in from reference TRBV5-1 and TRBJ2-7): KAGVTQTPRYLIKTRGQQVTLSCSPISGHRSVSWYQQTPGQGLQFLFEYFSETQRNKGNFPGRFSGRQFSNSRSEMNVSTLELGDSALYLCASSLGTGNLEQYFGPGTRLTVT.

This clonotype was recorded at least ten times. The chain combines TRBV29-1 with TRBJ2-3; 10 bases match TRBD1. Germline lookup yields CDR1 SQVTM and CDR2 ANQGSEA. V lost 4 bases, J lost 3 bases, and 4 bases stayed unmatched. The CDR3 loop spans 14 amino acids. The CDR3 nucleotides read TGCAGCGTTGGGGACAGGGGTCGGACAGATACGCAGTATTTT. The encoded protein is CSVGDRGRTDTQYF.

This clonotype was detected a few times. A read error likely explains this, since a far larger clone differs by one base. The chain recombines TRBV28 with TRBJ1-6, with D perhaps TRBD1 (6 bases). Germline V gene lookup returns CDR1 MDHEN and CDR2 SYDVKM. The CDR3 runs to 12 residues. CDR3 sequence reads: CASSPQQGSALF. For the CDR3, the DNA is TGTGCCAGCAGTCCACAACAGGGATCTGCTCTCTTT.

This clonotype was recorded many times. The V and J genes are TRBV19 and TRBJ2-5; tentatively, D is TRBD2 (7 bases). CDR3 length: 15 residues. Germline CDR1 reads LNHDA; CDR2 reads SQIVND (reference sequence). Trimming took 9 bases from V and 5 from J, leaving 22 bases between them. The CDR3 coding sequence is TGTGCCAGCTCCCCTGGGGGGGGCCGGTGGGAGACCCAGTACTTC. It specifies CASSPGGGRWETQYF.

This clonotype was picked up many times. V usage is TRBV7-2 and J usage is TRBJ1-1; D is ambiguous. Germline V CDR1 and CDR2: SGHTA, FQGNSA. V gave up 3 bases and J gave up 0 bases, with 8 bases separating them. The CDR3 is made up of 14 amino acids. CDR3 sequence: CASSFSTMNTEAFF. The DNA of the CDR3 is TGTGCCAGCAGCTTTTCGACAATGAACACTGAAGCTTTCTTT. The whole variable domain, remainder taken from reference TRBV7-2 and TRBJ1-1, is GAGVSQSPSNKVTEKGKDVELRCDPISGHTALYWYRQSLGQGLEFLIYFQGNSAPDKSGLPSDRFSAERTGGSVSTLTIQRTQQEDSAVYLCASSFSTMNTEAFFGQGTRLTVV.

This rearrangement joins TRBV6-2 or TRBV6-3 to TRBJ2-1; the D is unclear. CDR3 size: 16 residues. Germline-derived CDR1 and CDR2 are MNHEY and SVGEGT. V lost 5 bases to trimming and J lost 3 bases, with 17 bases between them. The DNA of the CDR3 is TGTGCCAGCAGTCCCCGTGTAGTGGCAATCTACAATGAGCAGTTCTTC. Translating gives CASSPRVVAIYNEQFF.

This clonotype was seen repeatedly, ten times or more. CDR3 in DNA: TGTGCCAGTAGTAGCCGACCCGTGGGCGCAGATACGCAGTATTTT. It yields the protein CASSSRPVGADTQYF. The V gene is TRBV19, the J gene TRBJ2-3; D gene unclear. Germline V lookup: CDR1 LNHDA, CDR2 SQIVND (reference sequence). The V and J ends lost 4 bases and 4 bases respectively, with 15 bases between them. CDR3 length equals 15 residues.

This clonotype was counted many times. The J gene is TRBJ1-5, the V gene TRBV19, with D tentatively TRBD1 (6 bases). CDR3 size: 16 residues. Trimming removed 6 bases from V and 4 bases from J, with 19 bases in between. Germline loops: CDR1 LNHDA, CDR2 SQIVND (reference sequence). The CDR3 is CASSGRKGQGNQPQHF. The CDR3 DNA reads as TGTGCCAGTAGCGGACGAAAGGGCCAGGGGAATCAGCCCCAGCATTTT. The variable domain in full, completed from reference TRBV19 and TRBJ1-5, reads DGGITQSPKYLFRKEGQNVTLSCEQNLNHDAMYWYRQDPGQGLRLIYYSQIVNDFQKGDIAEGYSVSREKKESFPLTVTSAQKNPTAFYLCASSGRKGQGNQPQHFGDGTRLSIL.

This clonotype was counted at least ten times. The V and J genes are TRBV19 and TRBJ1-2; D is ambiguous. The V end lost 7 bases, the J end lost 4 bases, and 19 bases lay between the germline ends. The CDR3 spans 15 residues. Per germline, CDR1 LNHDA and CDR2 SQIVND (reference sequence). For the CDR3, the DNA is TGTGCCAGTACTTCCTCTTCAGCGCCCTTCTATGGCTACACCTTC. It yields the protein CASTSSSAPFYGYTF.

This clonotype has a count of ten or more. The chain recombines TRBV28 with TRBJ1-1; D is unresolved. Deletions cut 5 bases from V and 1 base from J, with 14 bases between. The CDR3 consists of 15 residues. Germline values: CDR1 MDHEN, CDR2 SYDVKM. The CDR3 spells CASSTPRRSNTEAFF. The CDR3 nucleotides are TGTGCCAGCAGTACCCCGAGACGCTCGAACACTGAAGCTTTCTTT.

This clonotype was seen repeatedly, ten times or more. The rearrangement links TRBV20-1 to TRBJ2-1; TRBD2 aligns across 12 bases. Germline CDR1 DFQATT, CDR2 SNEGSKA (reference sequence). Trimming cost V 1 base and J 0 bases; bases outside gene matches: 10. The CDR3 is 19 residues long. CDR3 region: CSARASELAGGSSYNEQFF. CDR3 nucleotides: TGCAGTGCTAGAGCGAGCGAACTAGCGGGGGGAAGCTCCTACAATGAGCAGTTCTTC.

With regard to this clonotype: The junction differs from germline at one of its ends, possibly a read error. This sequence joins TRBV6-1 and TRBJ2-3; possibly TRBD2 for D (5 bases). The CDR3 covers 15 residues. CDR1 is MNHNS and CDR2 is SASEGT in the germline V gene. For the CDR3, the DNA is TGTGTCAGCAGTACCTCGGGAAAGGGTACAGATACGCAGTATTTT. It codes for CVSSTSGKGTDTQYF.

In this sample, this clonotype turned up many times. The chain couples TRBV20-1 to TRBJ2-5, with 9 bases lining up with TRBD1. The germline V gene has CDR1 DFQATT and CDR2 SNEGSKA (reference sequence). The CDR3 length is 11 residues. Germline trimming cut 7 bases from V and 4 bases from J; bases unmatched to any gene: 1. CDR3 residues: CSVDRGETQYF. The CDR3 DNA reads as TGCAGTGTGGACAGGGGAGAGACCCAGTACTTC.

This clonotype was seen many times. The CDR3 region is CASSGSGGYNEQFF. The CDR3 DNA follows: TGTGCCAGCTCCGGCAGCGGGGGGTACAATGAGCAGTTCTTC. V usage is TRBV2 and J usage is TRBJ2-1; 9 nucleotides line up with TRBD2. The CDR3 is made up of 14 amino acids. Per germline, CDR1 SNHLY and CDR2 FYNNEI. After removal of 8 bases from V and 4 bases from J, the junction contained 6 bases not matched to a gene.